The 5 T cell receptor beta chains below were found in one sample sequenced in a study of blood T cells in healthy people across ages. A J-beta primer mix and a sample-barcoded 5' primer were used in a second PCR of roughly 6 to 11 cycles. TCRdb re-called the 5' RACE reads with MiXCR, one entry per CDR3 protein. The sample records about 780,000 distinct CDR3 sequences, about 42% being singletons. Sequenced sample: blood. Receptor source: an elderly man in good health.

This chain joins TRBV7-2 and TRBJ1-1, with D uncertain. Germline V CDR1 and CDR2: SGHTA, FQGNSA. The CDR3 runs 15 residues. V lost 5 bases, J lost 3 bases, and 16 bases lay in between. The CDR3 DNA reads TGTGCCAGCAGCCGCATGGGAGCGAGAGACACTGAAGCTTTCTTT. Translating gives CASSRMGARDTEAFF.

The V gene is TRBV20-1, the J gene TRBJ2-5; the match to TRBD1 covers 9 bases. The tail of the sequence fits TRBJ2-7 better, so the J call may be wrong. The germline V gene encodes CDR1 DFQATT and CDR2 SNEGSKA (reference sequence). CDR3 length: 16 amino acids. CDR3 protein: CSARDLGTGLSYEQYF. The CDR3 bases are TGCAGTGCTAGAGATCTCGGGACAGGGCTAAGCTACGAGCAGTACTTC.

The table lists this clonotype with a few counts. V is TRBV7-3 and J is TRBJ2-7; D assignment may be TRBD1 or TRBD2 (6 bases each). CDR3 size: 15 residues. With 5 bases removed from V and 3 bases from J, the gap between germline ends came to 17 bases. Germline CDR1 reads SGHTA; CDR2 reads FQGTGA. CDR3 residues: CASSMGAGSGYEQYF. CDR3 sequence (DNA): TGTGCCAGCAGCATGGGGGCGGGATCGGGCTACGAGCAGTACTTC.

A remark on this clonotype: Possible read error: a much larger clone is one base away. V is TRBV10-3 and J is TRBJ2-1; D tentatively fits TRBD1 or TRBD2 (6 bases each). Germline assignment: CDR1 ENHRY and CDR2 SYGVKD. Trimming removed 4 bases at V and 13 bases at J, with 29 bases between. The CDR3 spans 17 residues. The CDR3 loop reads CAISALETGGTPETQFF. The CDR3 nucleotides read TGTGCCATCAGTGCCCTTGAGACAGGAGGGACTCCGGAGACCCAGTTCTTC.

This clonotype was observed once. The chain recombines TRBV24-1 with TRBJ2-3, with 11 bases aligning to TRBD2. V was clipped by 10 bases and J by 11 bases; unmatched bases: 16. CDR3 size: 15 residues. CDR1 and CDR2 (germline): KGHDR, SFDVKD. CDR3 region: CATGGDTSGSCLQYF. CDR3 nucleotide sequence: TGTGCCACAGGGGGCGATACTAGCGGGAGCTGCCTGCAGTATTTT.